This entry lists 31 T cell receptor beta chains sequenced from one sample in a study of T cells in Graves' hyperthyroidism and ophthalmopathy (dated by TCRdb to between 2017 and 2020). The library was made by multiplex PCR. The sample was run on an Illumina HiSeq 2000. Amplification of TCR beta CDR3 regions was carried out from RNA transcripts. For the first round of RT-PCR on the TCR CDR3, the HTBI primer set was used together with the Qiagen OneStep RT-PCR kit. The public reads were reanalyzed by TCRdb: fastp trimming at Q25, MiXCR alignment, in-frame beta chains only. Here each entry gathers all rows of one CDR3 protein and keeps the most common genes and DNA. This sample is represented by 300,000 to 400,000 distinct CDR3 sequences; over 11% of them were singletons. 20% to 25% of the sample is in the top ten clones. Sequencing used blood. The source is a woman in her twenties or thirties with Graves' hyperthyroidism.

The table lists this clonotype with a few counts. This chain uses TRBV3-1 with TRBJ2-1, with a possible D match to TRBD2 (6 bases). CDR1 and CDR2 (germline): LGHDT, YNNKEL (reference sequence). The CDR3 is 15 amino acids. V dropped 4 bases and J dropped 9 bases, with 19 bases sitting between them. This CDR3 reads CASSPSGAPHSEQFF. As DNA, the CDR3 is TGTGCCAGCAGCCCCTCGGGAGCCCCCCATAGTGAGCAGTTCTTC.

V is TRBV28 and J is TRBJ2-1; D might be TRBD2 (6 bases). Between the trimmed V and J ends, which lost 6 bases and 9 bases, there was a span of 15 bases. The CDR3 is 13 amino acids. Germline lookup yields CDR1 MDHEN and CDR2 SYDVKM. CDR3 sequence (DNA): TGTGCCAGCAGGGGTCCACCGCGGGGTGAGCAGTTCTTC. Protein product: CASRGPPRGEQFF.

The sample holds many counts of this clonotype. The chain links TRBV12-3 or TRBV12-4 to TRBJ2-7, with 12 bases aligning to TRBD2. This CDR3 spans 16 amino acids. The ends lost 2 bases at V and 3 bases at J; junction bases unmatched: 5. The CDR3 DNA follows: TGTGCCAGCAGTTTATTACTAGCGGGAGGATTCTACGAGCAGTACTTC. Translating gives CASSLLLAGGFYEQYF.

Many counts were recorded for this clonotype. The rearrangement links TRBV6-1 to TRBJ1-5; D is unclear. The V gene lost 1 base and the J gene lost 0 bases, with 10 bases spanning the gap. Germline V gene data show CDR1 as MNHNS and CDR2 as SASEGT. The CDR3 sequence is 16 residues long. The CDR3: CASSEVSGYSNQPQHF. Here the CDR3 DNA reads TGTGCCAGCAGTGAAGTCTCAGGATATAGCAATCAGCCCCAGCATTTT.

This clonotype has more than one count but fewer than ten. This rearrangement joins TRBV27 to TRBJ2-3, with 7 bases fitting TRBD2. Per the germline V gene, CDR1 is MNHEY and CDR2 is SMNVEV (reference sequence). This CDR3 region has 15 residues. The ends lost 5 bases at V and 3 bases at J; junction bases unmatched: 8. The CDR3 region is CASSRLAGRTDTQYF. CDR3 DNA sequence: TGTGCCAGCAGTAGGTTAGCGGGTCGTACAGATACGCAGTATTTT.

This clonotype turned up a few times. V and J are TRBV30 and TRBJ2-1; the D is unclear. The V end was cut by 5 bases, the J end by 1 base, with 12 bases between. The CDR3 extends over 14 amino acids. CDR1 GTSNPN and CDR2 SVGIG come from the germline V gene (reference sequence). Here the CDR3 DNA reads TGTGCCTGGGGTGAAGTAGGTTCCTACAATGAGCAGTTCTTC. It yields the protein CAWGEVGSYNEQFF. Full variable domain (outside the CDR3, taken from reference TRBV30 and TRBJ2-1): SQTIHQWPATLVQPVGSPLSLECTVEGTSNPNLYWYRQAAGRGLQLLFYSVGIGQISSEVPQNLSASRPQDRQFILSSKKLLLSDSGFYLCAWGEVGSYNEQFFGPGTRLTVL.

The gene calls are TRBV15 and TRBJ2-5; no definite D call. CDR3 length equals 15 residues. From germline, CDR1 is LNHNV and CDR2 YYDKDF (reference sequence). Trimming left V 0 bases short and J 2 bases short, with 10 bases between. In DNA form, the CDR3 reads TGTGCCACCAGCAGAGATCCCGACTCACAAGAGACCCAGTACTTC. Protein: CATSRDPDSQETQYF.

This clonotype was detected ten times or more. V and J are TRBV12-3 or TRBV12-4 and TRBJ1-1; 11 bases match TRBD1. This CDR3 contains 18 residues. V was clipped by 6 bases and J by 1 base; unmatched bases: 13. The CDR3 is CASSRGRDRGVRNTEAFF. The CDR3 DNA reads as TGTGCCAGCAGCCGAGGCCGGGACAGGGGGGTTAGGAACACTGAAGCTTTCTTT.

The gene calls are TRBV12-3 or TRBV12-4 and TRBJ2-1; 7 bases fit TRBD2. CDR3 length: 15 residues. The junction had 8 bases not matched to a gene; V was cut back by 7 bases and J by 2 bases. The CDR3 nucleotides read TGTGCCAGCACCACCGGGAGGCAGACCTACAATGAGCAGTTCTTC. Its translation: CASTTGRQTYNEQFF.

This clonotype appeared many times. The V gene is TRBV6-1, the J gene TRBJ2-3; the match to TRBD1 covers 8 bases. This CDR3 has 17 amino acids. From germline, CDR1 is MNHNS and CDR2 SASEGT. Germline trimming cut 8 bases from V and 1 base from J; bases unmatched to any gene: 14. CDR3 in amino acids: CASPGGWQGAGTDTQYF. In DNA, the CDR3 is TGTGCCAGCCCCGGGGGTTGGCAGGGGGCAGGCACAGATACGCAGTATTTT.

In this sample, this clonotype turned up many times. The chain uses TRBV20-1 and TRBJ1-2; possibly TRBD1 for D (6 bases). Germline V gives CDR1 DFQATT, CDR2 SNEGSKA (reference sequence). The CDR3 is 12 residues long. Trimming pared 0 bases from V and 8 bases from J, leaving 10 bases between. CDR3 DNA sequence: TGCAGTGCTAGAGAAGGGGGGAGCGGCTACACCTTC. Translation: CSAREGGSGYTF.

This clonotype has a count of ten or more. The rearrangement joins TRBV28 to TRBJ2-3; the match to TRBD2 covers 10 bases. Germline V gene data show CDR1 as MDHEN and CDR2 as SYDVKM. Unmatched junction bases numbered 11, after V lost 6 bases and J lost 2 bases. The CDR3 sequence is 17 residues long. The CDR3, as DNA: TGTGCCAGCAGCCGGTCACTAGCGGGACTACTCACAGATACGCAGTATTTT. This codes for CASSRSLAGLLTDTQYF.

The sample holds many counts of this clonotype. Here the CDR3 DNA reads TGTGCCAGCAGTGAAGCAGGGGTGGATCAGCCCCAGCATTTT. It is translated as CASSEAGVDQPQHF. The V call is TRBV2, the J call TRBJ1-5; perhaps TRBD1 as D (5 bases). The CDR3 is 14 amino acids. Trimming removed 0 bases at V and 5 bases at J, with 8 bases between. Germline loops: CDR1 SNHLY, CDR2 FYNNEI.

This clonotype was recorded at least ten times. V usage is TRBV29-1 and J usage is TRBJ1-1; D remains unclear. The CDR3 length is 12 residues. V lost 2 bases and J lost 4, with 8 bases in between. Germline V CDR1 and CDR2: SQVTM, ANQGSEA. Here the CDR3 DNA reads TGCAGCGTTGAAAGGAAGGGCACTGAAGCTTTCTTT. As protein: CSVERKGTEAFF. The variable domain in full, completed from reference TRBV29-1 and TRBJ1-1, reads SAVISQKPSRDICQRGTSLTIQCQVDSQVTMMFWYRQQPGQSLTLIATANQGSEATYESGFVIDKFPISRPNLTFSTLTVSNMSPEDSSIYLCSVERKGTEAFFGQGTRLTVV.

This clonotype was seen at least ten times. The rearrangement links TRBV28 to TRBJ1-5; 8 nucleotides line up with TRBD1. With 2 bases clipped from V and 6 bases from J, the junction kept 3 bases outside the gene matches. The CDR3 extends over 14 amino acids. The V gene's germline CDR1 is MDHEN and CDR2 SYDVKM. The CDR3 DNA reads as TGTGCCAGCAGTTTAGGGACAGGCACTCAGCCCCAGCATTTT. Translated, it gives CASSLGTGTQPQHF.

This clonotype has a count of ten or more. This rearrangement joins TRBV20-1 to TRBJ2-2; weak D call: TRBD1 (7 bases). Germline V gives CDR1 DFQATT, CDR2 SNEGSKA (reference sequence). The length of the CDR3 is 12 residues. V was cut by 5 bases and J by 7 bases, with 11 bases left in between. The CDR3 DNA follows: TGCAGTGCTGCAGGGGGGCACGGGGAGCTGTTTTTT. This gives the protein CSAAGGHGELFF.

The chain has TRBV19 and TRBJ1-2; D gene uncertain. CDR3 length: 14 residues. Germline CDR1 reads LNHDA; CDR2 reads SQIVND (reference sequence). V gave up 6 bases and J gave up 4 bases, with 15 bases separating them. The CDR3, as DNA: TGTGCCAGTAGCCCATCATCAGTGGCCTATGGCTACACCTTC. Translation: CASSPSSVAYGYTF.

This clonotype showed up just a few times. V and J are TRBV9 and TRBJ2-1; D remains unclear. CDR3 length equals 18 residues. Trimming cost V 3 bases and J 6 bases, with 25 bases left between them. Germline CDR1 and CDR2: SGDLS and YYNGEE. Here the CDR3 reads CASSDGPGPPKPGNEQFF. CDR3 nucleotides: TGTGCCAGCAGCGATGGACCCGGGCCACCGAAACCGGGCAATGAGCAGTTCTTC.

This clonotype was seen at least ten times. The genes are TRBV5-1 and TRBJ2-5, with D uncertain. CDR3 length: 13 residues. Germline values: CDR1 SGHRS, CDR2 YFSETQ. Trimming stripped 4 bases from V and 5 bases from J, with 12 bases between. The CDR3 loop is CASSRYYGETQYF. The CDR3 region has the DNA TGCGCCAGCAGCCGCTACTACGGGGAGACCCAGTACTTC.

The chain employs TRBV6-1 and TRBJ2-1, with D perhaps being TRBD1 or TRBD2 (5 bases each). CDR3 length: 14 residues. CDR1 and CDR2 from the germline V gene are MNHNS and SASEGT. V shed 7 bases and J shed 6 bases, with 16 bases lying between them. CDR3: CASTFGAWGNEQFF. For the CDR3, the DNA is TGTGCCAGCACCTTCGGGGCCTGGGGCAATGAGCAGTTCTTC.

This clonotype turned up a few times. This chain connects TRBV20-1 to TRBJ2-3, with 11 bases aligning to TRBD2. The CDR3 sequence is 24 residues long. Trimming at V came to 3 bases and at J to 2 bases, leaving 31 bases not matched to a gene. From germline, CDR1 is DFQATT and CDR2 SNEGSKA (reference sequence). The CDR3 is CSASQPTPLEQTSGNSVVTDTQYF. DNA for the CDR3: TGCAGTGCTAGCCAACCTACTCCACTGGAACAGACTAGCGGGAACTCTGTGGTCACAGATACGCAGTATTTT.

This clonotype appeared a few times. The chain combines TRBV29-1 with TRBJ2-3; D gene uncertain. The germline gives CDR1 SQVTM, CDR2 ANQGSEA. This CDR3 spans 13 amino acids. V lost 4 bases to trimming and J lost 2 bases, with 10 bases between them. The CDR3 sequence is CSVGPPLTDTQYF. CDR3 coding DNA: TGCAGCGTTGGGCCCCCCCTCACAGATACGCAGTATTTT.

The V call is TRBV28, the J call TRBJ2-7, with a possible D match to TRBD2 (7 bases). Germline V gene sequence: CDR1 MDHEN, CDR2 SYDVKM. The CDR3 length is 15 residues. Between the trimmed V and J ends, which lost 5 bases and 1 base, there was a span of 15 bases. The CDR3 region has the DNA TGTGCCAGCAGTAAGGGGGGGCAGTCTTCCTACGAGCAGTACTTC. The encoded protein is CASSKGGQSSYEQYF. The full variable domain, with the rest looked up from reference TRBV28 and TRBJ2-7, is DVKVTQSSRYLVKRTGEKVFLECVQDMDHENMFWYRQDPGLGLRLIYFSYDVKMKEKGDIPEGYSVSREKKERFSLILESASTNQTSMYLCASSKGGQSSYEQYFGPGTRLTVT.

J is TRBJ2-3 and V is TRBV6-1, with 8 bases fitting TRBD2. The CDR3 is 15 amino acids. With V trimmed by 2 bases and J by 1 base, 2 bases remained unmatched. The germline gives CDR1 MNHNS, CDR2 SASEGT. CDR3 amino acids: CASSEIAGRTDTQYF. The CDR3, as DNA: TGTGCCAGCAGTGAAATAGCGGGACGCACAGATACGCAGTATTTT.

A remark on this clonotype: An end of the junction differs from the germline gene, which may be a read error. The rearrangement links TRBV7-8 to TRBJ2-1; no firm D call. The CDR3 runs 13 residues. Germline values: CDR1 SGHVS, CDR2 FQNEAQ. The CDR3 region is CVSSPTFRDEQFF. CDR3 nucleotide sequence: TGTGTCAGCAGCCCCACCTTTCGCGATGAGCAGTTCTTC.

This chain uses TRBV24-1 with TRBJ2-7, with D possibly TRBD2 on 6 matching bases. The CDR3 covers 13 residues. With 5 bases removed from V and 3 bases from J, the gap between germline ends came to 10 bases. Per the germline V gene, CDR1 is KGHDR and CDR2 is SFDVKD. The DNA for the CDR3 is TGTGCCACCAGTGTAGGAGGGGACTACGAGCAGTACTTC. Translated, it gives CATSVGGDYEQYF.

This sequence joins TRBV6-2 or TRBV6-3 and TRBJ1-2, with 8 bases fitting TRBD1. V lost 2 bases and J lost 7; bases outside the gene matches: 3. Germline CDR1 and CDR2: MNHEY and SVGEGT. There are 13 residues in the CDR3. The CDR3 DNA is TGTGCCAGCAGTTACCGGACAGGGCTTGGCTACACCTTC. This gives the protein CASSYRTGLGYTF.

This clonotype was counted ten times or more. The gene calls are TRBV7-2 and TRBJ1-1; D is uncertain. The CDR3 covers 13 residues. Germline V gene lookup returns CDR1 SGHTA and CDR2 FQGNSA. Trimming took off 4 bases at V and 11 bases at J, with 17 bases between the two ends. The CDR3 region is CASSSREFVRAFF. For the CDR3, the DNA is TGTGCCAGCAGCTCCCGAGAGTTTGTACGCGCTTTCTTT.

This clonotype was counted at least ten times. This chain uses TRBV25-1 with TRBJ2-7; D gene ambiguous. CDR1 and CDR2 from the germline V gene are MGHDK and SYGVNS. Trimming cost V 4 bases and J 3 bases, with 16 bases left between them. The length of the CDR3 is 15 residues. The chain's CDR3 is CASSASDYSGYEQYF. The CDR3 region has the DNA TGTGCCAGCAGTGCGTCCGATTATTCGGGCTACGAGCAGTACTTC.

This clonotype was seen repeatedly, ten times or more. The CDR3 here is CASSYGAGEQFF. In DNA form, the CDR3 reads TGTGCCAGCAGTTACGGAGCAGGGGAGCAGTTCTTC. The chain links TRBV6-6 to TRBJ2-1, with a weak D call TRBD1 (5 bases). The length of the CDR3 is 12 residues. V was shortened by 2 bases and J by 10 bases, with 9 bases between the two germline ends. The germline V gene encodes CDR1 MNHNY and CDR2 SVGAGI (reference sequence).

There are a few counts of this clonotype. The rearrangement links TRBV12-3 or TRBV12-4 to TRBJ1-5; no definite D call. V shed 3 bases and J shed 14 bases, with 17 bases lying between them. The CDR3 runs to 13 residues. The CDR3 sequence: CASSFSRPDPEHF. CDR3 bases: TGTGCCAGCAGTTTTTCCCGGCCAGACCCCGAGCATTTT.